The T cell receptor (beta chain) under discussion was sequenced for a study of cytomegalovirus exposure and HLA in healthy donors. Study-wide results and limits: Associated with cytomegalovirus, according to the listing, were around 170 TCR beta chains. The classifier, whose performance was assessed in both the original and validation cohorts, reportedly diagnosed cytomegalovirus status with high specificity and sensitivity. Among TCR sequences, most were rare, though some public TCRs appeared in many donors.

About this clone itself: Its antigen is not identified.

CDR1 and CDR2 from the germline V gene are MDHEN and SYDVKM. The V gene end was trimmed by 6 bases and the J gene end by 7 bases; junction bases not matched to a gene: 15. There are 16 residues in the CDR3. Repertoires were generated with immunoSEQ multiplex PCR, while TCRdb's copy carries only in-frame clones and drops some. The table records about 92,000 clones, approximately 94% of them present only once. The sample taken for sequencing was PBMCs. The chain couples TRBV28 to TRBJ2-5; 9 bases agree with TRBD1. This clonotype was obtained from a woman in her 30s in good health and CMV-seropositive. The CDR3: CASSSNLQGALRTQYF. CDR3 coding DNA: TGTGCCAGCAGCTCAAACTTACAGGGGGCATTGCGGACCCAGTACTTC.